The 11 T cell receptor beta chains below come from one sample, sequenced in a study of tumor and adjacent non-tumor tissue in lung cancer. A modified ARM-PCR protocol with three rounds of nested PCR amplified TCRbeta. TCRdb reprocessed the multiplex PCR reads via MiXCR and lists one record per CDR3 protein. The table lists approximately 120,000 distinct CDR3 sequences, about 66% of them singletons. This sample's RNA came from whole unsorted tissue. Sequences were obtained from lung tumor tissue. The source is a man under 40 with non-small cell lung cancer.

As to this clonotype: This sequence may be a read error, since a much larger clone differs from it by one base. This chain connects TRBV12-3 or TRBV12-4 to TRBJ2-1; tentatively, D is TRBD1 (6 bases). The V end lost 5 bases, the J end lost 5 bases, and 16 bases lay between the germline ends. The CDR3 runs to 15 residues. The CDR3 region has the DNA TGTGCCAGCAGTCCCGGGGTCAGGGGTAACAATGAGCAGTTCTTC. As protein: CASSPGVRGNNEQFF.

A word on this clonotype: The germline gene is not matched at one end of the junction; a read error may be the cause. The chain couples TRBV4-1 to TRBJ2-1, with D hard to call. Germline loops: CDR1 MGHRA, CDR2 YSYEKL. This CDR3 is 15 amino acids long. The CDR3 loop reads CASNQGSIRSGEQFF. The CDR3 DNA is TGCGCCAGCAACCAAGGAAGCATCAGGTCCGGTGAGCAGTTCTTC.

This clonotype was counted between two and nine times. Sequence at one end of the junction differs from germline and may be a read error. The V call is TRBV30, the J call TRBJ1-5, with D possibly TRBD1 on 5 matching bases. Germline V gives CDR1 GTSNPN, CDR2 SVGIG (reference sequence). The CDR3 has 15 residues. CDR3 DNA: TGTGTCTGGAGCCGAGGGGTGGATAGCAATCAGCCCCAGCATTTT. Its translation: CVWSRGVDSNQPQHF.

The chain joins TRBV7-9 to TRBJ1-1, with D tentatively TRBD1 (5 bases). The CDR3 sequence is 18 residues long. V was trimmed by 5 bases and J by 6 bases, leaving 28 bases between them. Germline values: CDR1 SEHNR, CDR2 FQNEAQ (reference sequence). The CDR3 region has the DNA TGTGCCAGCAGCACTATAATAAGTGGGGCGACCCAGAGCCCTGAAGCTTTCTTT. Translating gives CASSTIISGATQSPEAFF.

A remark on this clonotype: A much larger clone differs from this one at a single base, so this may be a read error. The chain recombines TRBV6-2 or TRBV6-3 with TRBJ1-2; D is unclear. Germline assignment: CDR1 MNHEY and CDR2 SVGEGT. The length of the CDR3 is 14 residues. The chain's CDR3 is CAGSYFRGHYGYTF. Written as DNA, the CDR3 is TGTGCCGGCAGTTACTTTCGTGGGCACTATGGCTACACCTTC.

A note on this clonotype: The CDR3 does not end in the conserved phenylalanine or tryptophan, so this is likely a read error. The chain joins TRBV12-3 or TRBV12-4 to TRBJ2-5; a weak D match, TRBD2 (6 bases). CDR3 size: 13 residues. Trimming removed 7 bases from V and 5 bases from J, with 14 bases in between. The CDR3 sequence: CASKPRGRETQYI. The DNA for the CDR3 is TGTGCCAGCAAACCCCGGGGGAGGGAGACCCAGTACATC.

As for this clonotype: The CDR3 does not close with the conserved phenylalanine or tryptophan, likely indicating a read error. V and J are TRBV11-2 and TRBJ1-2; TRBD1 matches 10 bases. From germline, CDR1 is SGHAT and CDR2 FQNNGV. This CDR3 contains 13 residues. CDR3 loop: CVGSTGTGDGYTL. The CDR3 nucleotides read TGTGTCGGCAGCACCGGGACAGGGGACGGCTACACCTTA.

Concerning this clonotype itself: This may arise from a read error, as a much more abundant clone is one base away. V is TRBV12-3 or TRBV12-4 and J is TRBJ2-4; 12 bases match TRBD2. The CDR3 has 14 residues. Trimming at V came to 9 bases and at J to 8 bases, leaving 8 bases not matched to a gene. CDR3 sequence reads: CARTPLAGGDIQYF. CDR3 DNA sequence: TGTGCCAGAACCCCCCTAGCGGGGGGGGACATTCAGTACTTC.

This clonotype is labeled large (0.1 to 1%). The gene calls are TRBV4-3 and TRBJ2-3, with 10 bases matching TRBD1. CDR3 size: 15 residues. V gave up 0 bases and J gave up 4 bases; unmatched junction bases: 1. Germline V gene data show CDR1 as LGHNA and CDR2 as YSLEER. The CDR3 nucleotides are TGCGCCAGCAGCCAAGAGACAGGGGGCGCAGATACGCAGTATTTT. Amino acid sequence: CASSQETGGADTQYF.

The chain is built from TRBV20-1 and TRBJ2-1; D is possibly TRBD2 (6 bases). CDR1 and CDR2 from the germline V gene are DFQATT and SNEGSKA (reference sequence). The germline V and J ends were trimmed by 5 bases and 9 bases, with 26 bases remaining between them. The CDR3 spans 16 residues. CDR3 sequence (DNA): TGCAGTGCTCGCCGGGGAGTGGGAGGAGGGCACACTGAGCAGTTCTTC. It translates to CSARRGVGGGHTEQFF.

This clonotype was recorded once. The chain is built from TRBV29-1 and TRBJ1-2; D may be TRBD1 (5 bases). Trimming took off 7 bases at V and 10 bases at J, with 22 bases between the two ends. The germline CDR1 and CDR2 sequences are SQVTM and ANQGSEA. The CDR3 is 13 residues long. Written as DNA, the CDR3 is TGCAGCGAGGGGTCGGGTACGGACTATTACTACACCTTC. As protein: CSEGSGTDYYYTF.